The 23 T cell receptor beta chains below come from one sample, sequenced in a study of shared clonotypes between healthy human individuals. The protocol was immunoSEQ multiplex PCR, while the TCRdb copy is restricted to in-frame clones and leaves out a portion. The sample holds over a million clones, 75% to 85% seen once. The specimen sequenced was memory CD4+ T cells from PBMCs. Stated subset: CD45RA-negative fraction. These receptors originate from a man between 18 and 29 years old in good health. Some clones in this sample may be carry-over from other donors' samples.

Notes on this clone: Other nucleotide sequences from this sample produce the same CDR3. This chain connects TRBV18 to TRBJ2-6, with D uncertain. Germline V gene data show CDR1 as KGHSH and CDR2 as LQKENI. The CDR3 has 14 residues. The V end lost 3 bases, the J end lost 4 bases, and 7 bases lay between the germline ends. In DNA form, the CDR3 reads TGTGCCAGCTCACCCCAACGGGGGGCCAACGTCCTGACTTTC. The encoded protein is CASSPQRGANVLTF.

This chain uses TRBV7-9 with TRBJ2-7; a possible D gene is TRBD1 (6 bases). The germline gives CDR1 SEHNR, CDR2 FQNEAQ (reference sequence). This CDR3 is 12 amino acids long. Trimming shortened V by 5 bases and J by 7 bases, and 12 bases separated the two germline ends. CDR3 bases: TGTGCCAGCAGCAGGGACCAGGGGGAGCAGTACTTC. Translation gives CASSRDQGEQYF.

This clone was found once. The J gene is TRBJ2-2, the V gene TRBV7-2; possibly TRBD1 for D (6 bases). The CDR3 is 15 residues long. V dropped 4 bases and J dropped 4 bases, with 13 bases sitting between them. CDR1 is SGHTA and CDR2 is FQGNSA in the germline V gene. The CDR3 nucleotides are TGTGCCAGCAGCTCGCAGGTACAGGGCACCGGGGAGCTGTTTTTT. Protein product: CASSSQVQGTGELFF.

This clone was found a few times. Since a far larger clone is one base different, this is likely a read error. The same CDR3 also results from other DNA sequences found in this sample. The chain is built from TRBV5-1 and TRBJ2-5; the D is unclear. V lost 0 bases to trimming and J lost 2 bases, with 5 bases between them. Germline CDR1 reads SGHRS; CDR2 reads YFSETQ. This CDR3 contains 13 residues. CDR3 in amino acids: CASSLGVQETQYF. The CDR3 coding sequence is TGCGCCAGCAGCTTGGGGGTACAAGAGACCCAGTACTTC. Based on the CDR3 plus reference TRBV5-1 and TRBJ2-5, the full variable domain is KAGVTQTPRYLIKTRGQQVTLSCSPISGHRSVSWYQQTPGQGLQFLFEYFSETQRNKGNFPGRFSGRQFSNSRSEMNVSTLELGDSALYLCASSLGVQETQYFGPGTRLLVL.

The CDR3 DNA reads TGTGCCAGCAGCCAAGTTGACGAGACCCAGTACTTC. As protein: CASSQVDETQYF. The chain has TRBV4-2 and TRBJ2-5; D unresolved. Trimming left V 1 base short and J 5 bases short, with 5 bases between. From germline, CDR1 is LGHNA and CDR2 YNFKEQ. This CDR3 region has 12 residues.

The chain links TRBV7-8 to TRBJ2-7; D is perhaps TRBD2 (5 bases). The CDR3 covers 14 residues. The V end was cut by 2 bases, the J end by 3 bases, with 11 bases between. The germline V gene has CDR1 SGHVS and CDR2 FQNEAQ. Here the CDR3 reads CASSLLRAGYEQYF. The CDR3 nucleotides read TGTGCCAGCAGCTTACTTCGCGCGGGCTACGAGCAGTACTTC.

CDR3 residues: CASLTNRGWNTEAFF. Written as DNA, the CDR3 is TGTGCCAGCCTTACGAACAGGGGTTGGAACACTGAAGCTTTCTTT. This chain connects TRBV6-1 to TRBJ1-1, with 7 bases aligning to TRBD1. Germline values: CDR1 MNHNS, CDR2 SASEGT. V lost 8 bases to trimming and J lost 1 base; unmatched junction nucleotides: 10. The CDR3 is 15 amino acids.

The J gene is TRBJ1-1, the V gene TRBV7-3; D gene uncertain. Germline V lookup: CDR1 SGHTA, CDR2 FQGTGA. Trimming left V 3 bases short and J 6 bases short, with 14 bases between. The length of the CDR3 is 14 residues. The CDR3 DNA follows: TGTGCCAGCAGCTTTTCTGGGGTGGGATCTGAAGCTTTCTTT. Protein: CASSFSGVGSEAFF.

The chain couples TRBV4-1 to TRBJ2-2; 7 nucleotides line up with TRBD1. Germline V CDR1 and CDR2: MGHRA, YSYEKL. The J segment lost 7 bases and the V segment lost 0 bases, leaving 8 bases of the junction unmatched. The CDR3 is made up of 16 amino acids. The CDR3 coding sequence is TGCGCCAGCAGCCAAGATACAGGGGCGTCCGGCGGGGAGCTGTTTTTT. Its protein product is CASSQDTGASGGELFF.

With respect to this clone: Since a much larger clone is just one base distant, this may be a read error. Within the sample, other DNA sequences also encode this same CDR3. The gene calls are TRBV13 and TRBJ2-5; D is ambiguous. The V gene's germline CDR1 is PRHDT and CDR2 FYEKMQ (reference sequence). V was clipped by 5 bases and J by 5 bases, with 6 bases between them. The CDR3 length is 11 residues. CDR3 sequence (DNA): TGTGCCAGCAGCCCCCTGGAGACCCAGTACTTC. Translating it yields CASSPLETQYF.

DNA of the CDR3: TGTGCTAGTGGTTTGGCACTTCTCACAGATACGCAGTATTTT. Protein sequence: CASGLALLTDTQYF. The V gene is TRBV12-5, the J gene TRBJ2-3; D ambiguous. V lost 1 base, J lost 2 bases, and 7 bases lay in between. Germline loops: CDR1 LGHNT, CDR2 FRNRAP. CDR3 length equals 14 residues.

This clone appeared once. CDR3 loop: CASSPGGSYEQYF. CDR3 in DNA: TGTGCCAGCAGCCCAGGCGGTTCCTACGAGCAGTACTTC. V is TRBV6-1 and J is TRBJ2-7; D remains unclear. Germline CDR1 and CDR2: MNHNS and SASEGT. Trimming removed 6 bases at V and 1 base at J, with 10 bases between. The CDR3 is 13 residues long.

In its sample, this clone was seen once. The chain carries TRBV9 and TRBJ1-3; D unresolved. The V gene lost 0 bases and the J gene lost 4 bases, with 14 bases spanning the gap. Germline values: CDR1 SGDLS, CDR2 YYNGEE. The CDR3 length is 16 residues. The CDR3 loop is CASSVDPGIRGNTIYF. CDR3 coding DNA: TGTGCCAGCAGCGTAGATCCGGGAATAAGGGGAAACACCATATATTTT. The variable domain in full, with the rest retrieved from reference TRBV9 and TRBJ1-3, is DSGVTQTPKHLITATGQRVTLRCSPRSGDLSVYWYQQSLDQGLQFLIQYYNGEERAKGNILERFSAQQFPDLHSELNLSSLELGDSALYFCASSVDPGIRGNTIYFGEGSWLTVV.

The rearrangement links TRBV30 to TRBJ2-3; no clear D. This CDR3 is built from 14 residues. V lost 4 bases to trimming and J lost 6 bases, with 17 bases between them. Per germline, CDR1 GTSNPN and CDR2 SVGIG (reference sequence). The CDR3 spells CAWTRVGKGDTQYF. The CDR3 DNA is TGTGCCTGGACACGAGTGGGAAAGGGTGATACGCAGTATTTT.

The chain has TRBV2 and TRBJ2-7, with D tentatively TRBD1 (5 bases). V was pared by 5 bases and J by 3 bases, with 14 bases between. The CDR3 has 14 amino acids. Germline V gene data show CDR1 as SNHLY and CDR2 as FYNNEI. The DNA for the CDR3 is TGTGCCAGCAGTTGGCAGGGCCCTGGCTACGAGCAGTACTTC. It translates to CASSWQGPGYEQYF.

This sequence joins TRBV7-2 and TRBJ2-7, with D maybe TRBD2 (6 bases). The CDR3 length is 14 residues. The germline gives CDR1 SGHTA, CDR2 FQGNSA. V gave up 2 bases and J gave up 6 bases, with 14 bases separating them. CDR3: CASSLIGGPGEQYF. CDR3 DNA: TGTGCCAGCAGCTTAATCGGAGGGCCAGGCGAGCAGTACTTC.

J is TRBJ2-4 and V is TRBV4-1, with D unclear. The CDR3 spans 14 residues. V lost 4 bases and J lost 1, with 8 bases in between. Looked up from germline, CDR1 is MGHRA and CDR2 is YSYEKL. The CDR3 loop reads CASSPPGAKNIQYF. CDR3 bases: TGCGCCAGCAGCCCTCCGGGCGCCAAAAACATTCAGTACTTC.

A remark on this clone: Other DNA sequences of this sample code for an identical CDR3. This chain connects TRBV27 to TRBJ1-1; tentatively, D is TRBD1 (5 bases). Between the trimmed V and J ends, which lost 4 bases and 2 bases, there was a span of 8 bases. Germline V gives CDR1 MNHEY, CDR2 SMNVEV (reference sequence). The CDR3 is made up of 13 amino acids. The CDR3 region has the DNA TGTGCCAGCAGTTGGGGCCCCAACACTGAAGCTTTCTTT. Its translation: CASSWGPNTEAFF.

V and J are TRBV5-1 and TRBJ2-7; 9 nucleotides match TRBD2. With 2 bases clipped from V and 4 bases from J, the junction kept 4 bases outside the gene matches. CDR1 SGHRS and CDR2 YFSETQ come from the germline V gene. The CDR3 consists of 14 residues. CDR3 region: CASSFSGSGYEQYF. The CDR3 coding sequence is TGCGCCAGCAGCTTTAGCGGGAGTGGATACGAGCAGTACTTC.

J is TRBJ1-1 and V is TRBV7-2, with D possibly being TRBD1 (5 bases). This CDR3 is built from 14 residues. Germline V gives CDR1 SGHTA, CDR2 FQGNSA. With 4 bases removed from V and 7 bases from J, the gap between germline ends came to 16 bases. The CDR3 is CASSYSLWGGEAFF. The CDR3 bases are TGTGCCAGCAGCTACTCACTGTGGGGGGGTGAAGCTTTCTTT.

The chain has TRBV28 and TRBJ2-5; weak D call: TRBD1 (5 bases). Germline CDR1 is MDHEN and CDR2 is SYDVKM. V shed 4 bases and J shed 3 bases, with 6 bases lying between them. This CDR3 region has 12 residues. The CDR3 loop is CASSYRKETQYF. Here the CDR3 DNA reads TGTGCCAGCAGTTACAGGAAAGAGACCCAGTACTTC.

With respect to this clone: This specimen includes other DNA sequences encoding the same CDR3. The V gene is TRBV5-8, the J gene TRBJ2-1; 7 bases fit TRBD2. Trimming cost V 1 base and J 4 bases; bases outside gene matches: 5. Germline V lookup: CDR1 SGHTS, CDR2 YDEGEE. This CDR3 spans 15 amino acids. CDR3 sequence (DNA): TGTGCCAGCAGCTTGCGGGGCGGGAGTTACAATGAGCAGTTCTTC. Protein sequence: CASSLRGGSYNEQFF.

The chain employs TRBV29-1 and TRBJ1-1, with D tentatively TRBD1 (6 bases). The length of the CDR3 is 13 residues. Germline lookup yields CDR1 SQVTM and CDR2 ANQGSEA. The V and J ends lost 7 bases and 0 bases respectively, with 12 bases between them. The CDR3 loop reads CSAEQGMNTEAFF. DNA of the CDR3: TGCAGCGCCGAACAGGGAATGAACACTGAAGCTTTCTTT.